These T cell receptor beta chains were read from a single sample in a study of blood T cell repertoires in COVID-19. Method: immunoSEQ multiplex PCR; TCRdb's copy keeps in-frame clones and lacks some. Of about 98,000 clones in the sample, approximately 81% were seen once. The source material was peripheral blood. These receptors all stem from a man aged 55 to 69 with acute or convalescent COVID-19. Each CDR3 is given with its conserved first and last residue. A D gene is named only where the DNA matches it firmly. For some rows the clone size is stated as once, few or many, or as a class when expanded; others skip it.

>TRBD2|TRBJ2-3|TRBV30|.
TGTGCCTGGAGGACTAGCGGGGGAGCAGATACGCAGTATTTT
CAWRTSGGADTQYF
>.|TRBJ1-6|TRBV19|.
TGTGCCAGTAGTACGGGTCAATCGCTCATTCAAGATTCACCCCTCCACTTT
CASSTGQSLIQDSPLHF
>TRBD1|TRBJ2-2|TRBV19|.
TGTGCCAGTAGTGCGCACTTCAGGGGGCCAACCGGGGAGCTGTTTTTT
CASSAHFRGPTGELFF
>TRBD2|TRBJ2-5|TRBV27|.
TGTGCCAGCAGTTTAATCGGAACCCCCCTAGCGGGGGAAGAGACCCAGTACTTC
CASSLIGTPLAGEETQYF
>TRBD1|TRBJ1-2|TRBV7-2|.
TGTGCCAGCAGCCCACGGACAGGCAACTATGGCTACACCTTC
CASSPRTGNYGYTF
>TRBD1|TRBJ2-1|TRBV24-1|.
TGTGCCACCAGTGATTGGCAGGGACAGGGCTACAATGAGCAGTTCTTC
CATSDWQGQGYNEQFF
>.|TRBJ2-1|TRBV9|.
TGTGCCAGCAGCGAGGCAGGGGACGCCTACAATGAGCAGTTCTTC
CASSEAGDAYNEQFF
>.|TRBJ2-6|TRBV6-5|.
TGTGCCAGCAGTTACGCGGGGTCTGGGGCCAACGTCCTGACTTTC
CASSYAGSGANVLTF
>.|TRBJ1-4|TRBV19|.
TGTGCCAGTAGGGGTGGGGGGACTAATGAAAAACTGTTTTTT
CASRGGGTNEKLFF
>TRBD1|TRBJ1-1|TRBV28|.
TGTGCCAGCAGTTTGGCTGGGACAGGGAGGACTGAAGCTTTCTTT
CASSLAGTGRTEAFF
>.|TRBJ1-1|TRBV19|.
TGTGCCAGTAGTCCTCAGGACAGTTCGAACACTGAAGCTTTCTTT
CASSPQDSSNTEAFF
>TRBD1|TRBJ1-1|TRBV5-1|.
TGCGCCAGCAGCCTTGGCTGGGACAGGGTGTCCACTGAAGCTTTCTTT
CASSLGWDRVSTEAFF
>.|TRBJ2-5|TRBV5-1|.
TGCGCCAGCAGCATACAAGAGACCCAGTACTTC
CASSIQETQYF
>TRBD1|TRBJ1-4|TRBV5-6|.
TGTGCCAGCAGCCCTGGACAGGGGGATGAAAAACTGTTTTTT
CASSPGQGDEKLFF
>.|TRBJ1-5|TRBV30|.
TGTGCCTGGGGTTCACCCGACAGGTACGGTCAGCCCCAGCATTTT
CAWGSPDRYGQPQHF
>.|TRBJ1-3|TRBV18|.
TGTGCCAGCTCACCGGGGAGCTCTGGAAACACCATATATTTT
CASSPGSSGNTIYF
>TRBD1|TRBJ1-1|TRBV11-1|.
TGTGCCAGCAGCCGTGACAGGGGCACTGAAGCTTTCTTT
CASSRDRGTEAFF
>.|TRBJ2-3|TRBV7-3|.
TGTGCCAGCAGCTCGTCCGGGTCCACAGATACGCAGTATTTT
CASSSSGSTDTQYF
>.|TRBJ1-1|TRBV11-3|.
TGTGCCAGCAGCTTAAATCCCGGGATGAACACTGAAGCTTTCTTT
CASSLNPGMNTEAFF
>.|TRBJ1-1|TRBV7-6|.
TGTGCCAGCAGCTTAGGGCCAGGTGATAGAGCTTTCTTT
CASSLGPGDRAFF
>TRBD2|TRBJ2-1|TRBV7-9|.
TGTGCCAGCAGACGGGGGGGCCAGTACAATGAGCAGTTCTTC
CASRRGGQYNEQFF
>TRBD2|TRBJ2-5|TRBV3-1/TRBV3-2|.
TGTGCCAGCAGCCTCCCTAGCGGAGTTAAAGAGACCCAGTACTTC
CASSLPSGVKETQYF
>.|TRBJ1-2|TRBV24-1|.
TGTGCCACCAGTGACTCCTCCTCAGGGAACTATGGCTACACCTTC
CATSDSSSGNYGYTF
>.|TRBJ1-4|TRBV7-9|.
TGTGCCAGCAGCCGGCCGGGACATTCTAATGAAAAACTGTTTTTT
CASSRPGHSNEKLFF
>.|TRBJ1-3|TRBV29-1|many
TGCAGCGTTGCGTTATCAGGGGAGAGAAACACCATATATTTT
CSVALSGERNTIYF
>.|TRBJ1-4|TRBV2|.
TGTGCCAGCAGCGCTCAGGGAGGTAGTGAAAAACTGTTTTTT
CASSAQGGSEKLFF
>TRBD1|TRBJ2-1|TRBV5-1|many
TGCGCCAGCAGCTTCGGTCAGGGGGCCGGGAATGAGCAGTTCTTC
CASSFGQGAGNEQFF
>.|TRBJ1-1|TRBV19|.
TGTGCCAGTAGTATAATGGGACTTGAAGCTTTCTTT
CASSIMGLEAFF
>.|TRBJ1-5|TRBV4-2|.
TGTGCCAGCAGCCTTTTTGTAGGGGCTGGGGATAGCAATCAGCCCCAGCATTTT
CASSLFVGAGDSNQPQHF
>TRBD2|TRBJ2-3|TRBV6-5|.
TGTGCCAGCAGTTGGGGGACTAGCCCAGATACGCAGTATTTT
CASSWGTSPDTQYF
>.|TRBJ2-1|TRBV20-1|.
TGCAGTGCTAGTGGCCACCTCCGCGGGAATGAGCAGTTCTTC
CSASGHLRGNEQFF
>.|TRBJ1-4|TRBV6-5|.
TGTGCCAGCAGACAAGGGGGTAGGAATGAAAAACTGTTTTTT
CASRQGGRNEKLFF
>.|TRBJ1-1|TRBV5-1|.
TGCGCCAGCAGCTTGGACCGCGGGGGCACTGAAGCTTTCTTT
CASSLDRGGTEAFF
>.|TRBJ2-7|TRBV5-1|.
TGCGCCAGCAGCTTGGTGCCGGACATCCTGGGTGAGCAGTACTTC
CASSLVPDILGEQYF
>TRBD1|TRBJ2-3|TRBV6-5|.
TGTGCCACGGACAGGGGAGGGACAGATACGCAGTATTTT
CATDRGGTDTQYF
>.|TRBJ2-4|TRBV30|few
TGTGCCTGGAGTCCGGGGGATGACATTCAGTACTTC
CAWSPGDDIQYF
>.|TRBJ2-1|TRBV29-1|.
TGCAGCGTTGAGAGGAATGAGCAGTTCTTC
CSVERNEQFF
>TRBD1|TRBJ1-1|TRBV12-3/TRBV12-4|.
TGTGCCAGCAGTTTAGGGGCAGGGGGTGAAGCTTTCTTT
CASSLGAGGEAFF
>.|TRBJ2-2|TRBV7-9|once
TGTGCCAGCAGCCTGAACACCGGGGAGCTGTTTTTT
CASSLNTGELFF
>.|TRBJ1-1|TRBV25-1|.
TGTGCCAGCACAGAAGGGGGCACTGAAGCTTTCTTT
CASTEGGTEAFF
>TRBD1|TRBJ1-1|TRBV6-4|.
TGTGCCAGCAGTCTCAGGGGGTCAAACACTGAAGCTTTCTTT
CASSLRGSNTEAFF
>.|TRBJ2-1|TRBV19|.
TGTGCCAGTAGTGCCTACTCCGACAGTAATGAGCAGTTCTTC
CASSAYSDSNEQFF
>.|TRBJ1-2|TRBV7-9|.
TGTGCCAGCAGCTTAAATGCAGGGTGGGATGGCTACACCTTC
CASSLNAGWDGYTF
>TRBD2|TRBJ2-5|TRBV29-1|.
TGCAGCGTTGAAGAGGCTAGCGGCTATAGGGAGACCCAGTACTTC
CSVEEASGYRETQYF
>TRBD2|TRBJ2-1|TRBV12-5|.
TGTGCTAGTGGTTTGCTCATTCTAATCACCGGGACTAGCGGGGGTTACAATGAGCAGTTCTTC
CASGLLILITGTSGGYNEQFF
>.|TRBJ1-2|TRBV30|.
TGTGCCTGGAGTGTCCCCGGGGGGGTGTTCTATGGCTACACCTTC
CAWSVPGGVFYGYTF
>.|TRBJ1-1|TRBV30|.
TGTGCCTGGAGTGTAACGCAGGGGCCTGAAGCTTTCTTT
CAWSVTQGPEAFF
>.|TRBJ1-1|TRBV19|few
TGTGCCAGTAGTATAAGCAGGGATGAAGCTTTCTTT
CASSISRDEAFF
>.|TRBJ2-5|TRBV5-4|.
TGTGCCAGCAGCTTGCGAACGGGGGGCACCCAAGAGACCCAGTACTTC
CASSLRTGGTQETQYF
>.|TRBJ1-3|TRBV11-2|.
TGTGCCAGCAGCTTCGGGACTACCGGAAACACCATATATTTT
CASSFGTTGNTIYF
>.|TRBJ1-2|TRBV3-1/TRBV3-2|few
TGTGCCAGCAGCCAAGCGGTGGGGCAGGGCCTTGGCTACACCTTC
CASSQAVGQGLGYTF
>TRBD1|TRBJ2-3|TRBV11-2|.
TGTGCCAGCAGCCCATCCGGGACAGGGGGAACAGATACGCAGTATTTT
CASSPSGTGGTDTQYF
>.|TRBJ1-3|TRBV18|.
TGTGCCAGCTCACCTCGAGAGGACATCACTGGAAACACCATATATTTT
CASSPREDITGNTIYF
>TRBD1|TRBJ2-1|TRBV28|.
TGTGCCAGCAGTACTGGACAGGGAAGTATCTCCTACAATGAGCAGTTCTTC
CASSTGQGSISYNEQFF
>TRBD1|TRBJ1-4|TRBV7-8|once
TGTGCCAGCAGCTTAGGACAGGGCAGTTATGAAAAACTGTTTTTT
CASSLGQGSYEKLFF
>.|TRBJ2-7|TRBV3-1/TRBV3-2|.
TGTGCCAGCAGCGACTTTGGACAGTCCTACGAGCAGTACTTC
CASSDFGQSYEQYF
>.|TRBJ1-1|TRBV24-1|.
TGTGCCACCCAGGCATTTATGAACACTGAAGCTTTCTTT
CATQAFMNTEAFF